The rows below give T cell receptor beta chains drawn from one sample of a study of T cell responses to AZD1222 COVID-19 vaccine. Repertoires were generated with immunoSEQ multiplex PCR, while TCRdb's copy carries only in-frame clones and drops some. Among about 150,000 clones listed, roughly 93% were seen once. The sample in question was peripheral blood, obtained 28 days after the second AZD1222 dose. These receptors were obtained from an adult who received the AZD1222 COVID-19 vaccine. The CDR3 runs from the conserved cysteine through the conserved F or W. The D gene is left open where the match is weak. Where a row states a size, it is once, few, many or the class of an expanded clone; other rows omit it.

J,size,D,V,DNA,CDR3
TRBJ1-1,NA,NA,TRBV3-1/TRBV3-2,TGTGCCAGCAGCCCTCTGTGGACGAACACTGAAGCTTTCTTT,CASSPLWTNTEAFF
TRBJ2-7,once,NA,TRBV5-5,TGTGCCAGCAGCTTGGAGGGATTCGGCGAGCAGTACTTC,CASSLEGFGEQYF
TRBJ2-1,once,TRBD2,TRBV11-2,TGTGCCAGCAGCCTAGGACTAGCGGGGGGCCGTAGCTCCTACAATGAGCAGTTCTTC,CASSLGLAGGRSSYNEQFF
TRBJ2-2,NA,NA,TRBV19,TGTGCCAGTAGTATATCTACAGGGTCCACCGGGGAGCTGTTTTTT,CASSISTGSTGELFF
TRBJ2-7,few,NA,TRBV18,TGTGCCAGCTCACCACCGGGGTGGGAACCCTACGAGCAGTACTTC,CASSPPGWEPYEQYF
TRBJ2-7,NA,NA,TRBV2,TGTGCCAGCAGGGATAGCATGGGCTCCTACGAGCAGTACTTC,CASRDSMGSYEQYF
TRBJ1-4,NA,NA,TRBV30,TGTGCCTGGAGCCGGAATGAAAAACTGTTTTTT,CAWSRNEKLFF
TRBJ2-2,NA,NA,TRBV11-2,TGTGCCAGCAGCCCTCCAAACTTCCACCTGAACACCGGGGAGCTGTTTTTT,CASSPPNFHLNTGELFF
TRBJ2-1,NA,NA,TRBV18,TGTGCCAGCTCACCACAGACTACCAACAATGAGCAGTTCTTC,CASSPQTTNNEQFF
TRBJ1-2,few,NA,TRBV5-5,TGTGCCAGCAGCTCTCCGGGGAGGAGCTATGGCTACACCTTC,CASSSPGRSYGYTF
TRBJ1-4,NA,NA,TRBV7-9,TGTGCCAGCAGCCCCGTCGCATCAACTAATGAAAAACTGTTTTTT,CASSPVASTNEKLFF
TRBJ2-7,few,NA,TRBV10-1,TGCGCCAGCAGTGAGGGTCAAACTCCCTACGAGCAGTACTTC,CASSEGQTPYEQYF
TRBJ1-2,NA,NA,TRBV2,TGTGCCAGCAGCCCTGGGGGCTATGGCTACACCTTC,CASSPGGYGYTF
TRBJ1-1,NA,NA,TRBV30,TGTGCCTGGACGTCTGAGCTTGCGAACACTGAAGCTTTCTTT,CAWTSELANTEAFF
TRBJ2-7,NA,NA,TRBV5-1,TGCGCCAGCAGCGCAACGAACTACGAGCAGTACTTC,CASSATNYEQYF
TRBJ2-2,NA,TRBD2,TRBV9,TGTGCCAGCAGCTCCCCTCGCGGGGGGATCGCGAACACCGGGGAGCTGTTTTTT,CASSSPRGGIANTGELFF
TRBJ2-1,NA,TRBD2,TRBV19,TGTGCCAGTAGCCAGGGACGGTGGACTAGCGGGGGTCTCTACAATGAGCAGTTCTTC,CASSQGRWTSGGLYNEQFF
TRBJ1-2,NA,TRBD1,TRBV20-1,TGCAGTGCTAGTGGACAGGGCTATGGCTACACCTTC,CSASGQGYGYTF
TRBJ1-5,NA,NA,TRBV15,TGTGCCACCAGCAGAGAGAGGGGATCGGATCAGCCCCAGCATTTT,CATSRERGSDQPQHF
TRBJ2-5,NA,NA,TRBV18,TGTGCCAGCTCACCGCGAAGTCAAGAGACCCAGTACTTC,CASSPRSQETQYF
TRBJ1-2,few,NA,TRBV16,TGTGCCAGCAGCCGTACGGTAAACTATGGCTACACCTTC,CASSRTVNYGYTF
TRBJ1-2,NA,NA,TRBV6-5,TGTGCCAGCAGTTACGAGGGGTCCGGATTTGGCTATGGCTACACCTTC,CASSYEGSGFGYGYTF
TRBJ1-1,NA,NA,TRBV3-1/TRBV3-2,TGTGCCAGCAGCCTACGGGACACTGAAGCTTTCTTT,CASSLRDTEAFF
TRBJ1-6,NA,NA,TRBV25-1,TGTGCCAGCAGTGAGGGTTCACCCCTCCACTTT,CASSEGSPLHF
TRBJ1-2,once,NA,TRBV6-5,TGTGCCAGCACCACGCTGGCCGGCTATGGCTACACCTTC,CASTTLAGYGYTF
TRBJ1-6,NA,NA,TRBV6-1,TGTGCCAGCAGTGAAGCGCCAGGCCTTCCTAATTCACCCCTCCACTTT,CASSEAPGLPNSPLHF
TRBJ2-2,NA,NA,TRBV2,TGTGCCAGCAGCAGAGACAGCACCGGGGAGCTGTTTTTT,CASSRDSTGELFF
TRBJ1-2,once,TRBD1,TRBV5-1,TGCGCCAGCAGCTTGGAGGACAGGGACACTGGCTACACCTTC,CASSLEDRDTGYTF